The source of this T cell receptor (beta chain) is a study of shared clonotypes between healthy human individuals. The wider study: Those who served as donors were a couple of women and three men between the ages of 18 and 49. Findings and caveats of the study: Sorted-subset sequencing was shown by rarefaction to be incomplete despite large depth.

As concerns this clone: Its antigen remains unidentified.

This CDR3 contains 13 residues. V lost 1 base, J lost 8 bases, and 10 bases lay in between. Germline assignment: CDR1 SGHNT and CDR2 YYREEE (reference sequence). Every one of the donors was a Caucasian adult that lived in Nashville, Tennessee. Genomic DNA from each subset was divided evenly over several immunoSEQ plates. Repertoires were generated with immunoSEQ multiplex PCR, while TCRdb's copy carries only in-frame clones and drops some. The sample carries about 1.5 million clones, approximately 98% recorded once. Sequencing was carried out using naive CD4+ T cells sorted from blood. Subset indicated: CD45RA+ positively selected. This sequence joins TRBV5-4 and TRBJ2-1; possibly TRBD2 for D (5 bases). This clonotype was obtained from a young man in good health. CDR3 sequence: CASSLTLADEQFF. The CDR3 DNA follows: TGTGCCAGCAGCTTGACGCTAGCCGATGAGCAGTTCTTC.